This passage covers 11 T cell receptor beta chains from one sample sequenced in a study of metastatic and nonmetastatic thyroid tumors. Prior to thyroid surgery, none of the patients had received any treatment. TCRdb re-analyzed the PCR reads using MiXCR. The table lists about 25,000 clones, 20% to 25% of them singletons, with approximately 30% in the top ten. The sample comprised blood. The source is a male donor with papillary thyroid cancer or a benign thyroid nodule (not recorded which). Some clones in this sample may be carry-over from other donors' samples.

The chain uses TRBV19 and TRBJ2-2; 10 nucleotides line up with TRBD1. V trimming: 7 bases; J trimming: 5 bases; junction bases outside the gene matches: 10. The germline V gene has CDR1 LNHDA and CDR2 SQIVND (reference sequence). The CDR3 spans 16 residues. The CDR3 DNA follows: TGTGCCAGTATCCCCAGACAGGGGGCTTCTACCGGGGAGCTGTTTTTT. This translates into CASIPRQGASTGELFF.

This clone was seen many times. The chain couples TRBV11-3 to TRBJ2-1; TRBD2 agrees at 7 bases. The V gene's germline CDR1 is SGHNT and CDR2 YENEEA. CDR3 length: 15 residues. The trim removed 4 bases at V and 6 bases at J, leaving 9 bases unmatched. CDR3 region: CASSSSAGEGNEQFF. CDR3 nucleotides: TGTGCCAGCAGCTCCTCGGCGGGAGAGGGCAATGAGCAGTTCTTC.

This clone has at least ten counts. A much larger clone differs by one base, so this may be a read error. The same CDR3 is also encoded by other DNA sequences in this sample. The J gene is TRBJ1-2, the V gene TRBV24-1; no firm D call. The length of the CDR3 is 11 residues. The germline gives CDR1 KGHDR, CDR2 SFDVKD. V lost 5 bases, J lost 8 bases, and 8 bases lay in between. DNA for the CDR3: TGTGCCACCAGTGCCCCGGGGGGCTACACCTTC. Translating gives CATSAPGGYTF.

The sample holds many counts of this clone. The chain employs TRBV20-1 and TRBJ2-3; no definite D call. Trimming removed 7 bases from V and 6 bases from J, with 20 bases in between. The CDR3 spans 14 residues. Germline V CDR1 and CDR2: DFQATT, SNEGSKA (reference sequence). CDR3 sequence: CSGDGGSRGDTQYF. The CDR3 DNA reads as TGCAGTGGAGATGGCGGATCCCGTGGTGATACGCAGTATTTT.

This clone was counted at least ten times. The CDR3 bases are TGTGCCAGCAGCTTAGTAGTGGACATTATCACCTACGAGCAGTACTTC. It specifies CASSLVVDIITYEQYF. The chain joins TRBV11-3 to TRBJ2-7; possible D gene TRBD1, 5 bases. Looked up from germline, CDR1 is SGHNT and CDR2 is YENEEA. The V end was cut by 1 base, the J end by 2 bases, with 15 bases between. The CDR3 totals 16 residues.

This clone was counted at least ten times. The rearrangement links TRBV9 to TRBJ2-2; D is unresolved. V lost 0 bases and J 7 bases, leaving 13 bases between the germline ends. CDR1 SGDLS and CDR2 YYNGEE come from the germline V gene. The CDR3 totals 15 residues. CDR3 bases: TGTGCCAGCAGCGTAGAGCCCGCCTCTGGCGGGGAGCTGTTTTTT. Its translation is CASSVEPASGGELFF.

This clone was counted at least ten times. V and J are TRBV18 and TRBJ1-4; D remains unclear. The CDR3 consists of 13 residues. Between the trimmed V and J ends, which lost 5 bases and 5 bases, there was a span of 9 bases. The germline gives CDR1 KGHSH, CDR2 LQKENI. CDR3 region: CASSSPVNEKLFF. CDR3 DNA: TGTGCCAGCTCATCCCCGGTCAATGAAAAACTGTTTTTT.

This clone was observed a handful of times. The V and J genes are TRBV11-1 and TRBJ1-1; no firm D call. Between the trimmed V and J ends, which lost 0 bases and 2 bases, there was a span of 13 bases. Germline values: CDR1 SGHAT, CDR2 FQDESV (reference sequence). The CDR3 spans 16 residues. The CDR3, as DNA: TGTGCCAGCAGCTTAGCAGGAACGGATAGAAACACTGAAGCTTTCTTT. Its protein product is CASSLAGTDRNTEAFF.

Comment on this clone: One end of the junction does not line up with germline, which may come from a read error. Different DNA sequences within this sample yield the same CDR3. The chain joins TRBV30 to TRBJ2-7; D ambiguous. Per germline, CDR1 GTSNPN and CDR2 SVGIG (reference sequence). This CDR3 is built from 12 residues. The CDR3 DNA reads as TGTGCCTGGCGTGGGCCGGCCTACGAGCAATACTTC. This encodes CAWRGPAYEQYF. Complete variable domain (other parts from reference TRBV30 and TRBJ2-7): SQTIHQWPATLVQPVGSPLSLECTVEGTSNPNLYWYRQAAGRGLQLLFYSVGIGQISSEVPQNLSASRPQDRQFILSSKKLLLSDSGFYLCAWRGPAYEQYFGPGTRLTVT.

This clone was seen a handful of times. The chain links TRBV12-3 or TRBV12-4 to TRBJ2-7; either TRBD1 or TRBD2 may supply D (5 bases each). Trimming took 7 bases from V and 7 from J, leaving 29 bases between them. The CDR3 has 17 residues. CDR3 protein: CASNLTIAWGCSGEQYF. As DNA, the CDR3 is TGTGCCAGCAATTTGACGATTGCGTGGGGGTGCTCCGGGGAGCAGTACTTC.

This clone has at least ten counts. The rearrangement joins TRBV2 to TRBJ2-2, with D uncertain. This CDR3 region has 15 residues. In germline, CDR1 is SNHLY, CDR2 FYNNEI. With 7 bases removed from V and 0 bases from J, the gap between germline ends came to 12 bases. The CDR3 coding sequence is TGTGCCAGCATAGAACAAATCGCGAACACCGGGGAGCTGTTTTTT. It encodes CASIEQIANTGELFF.